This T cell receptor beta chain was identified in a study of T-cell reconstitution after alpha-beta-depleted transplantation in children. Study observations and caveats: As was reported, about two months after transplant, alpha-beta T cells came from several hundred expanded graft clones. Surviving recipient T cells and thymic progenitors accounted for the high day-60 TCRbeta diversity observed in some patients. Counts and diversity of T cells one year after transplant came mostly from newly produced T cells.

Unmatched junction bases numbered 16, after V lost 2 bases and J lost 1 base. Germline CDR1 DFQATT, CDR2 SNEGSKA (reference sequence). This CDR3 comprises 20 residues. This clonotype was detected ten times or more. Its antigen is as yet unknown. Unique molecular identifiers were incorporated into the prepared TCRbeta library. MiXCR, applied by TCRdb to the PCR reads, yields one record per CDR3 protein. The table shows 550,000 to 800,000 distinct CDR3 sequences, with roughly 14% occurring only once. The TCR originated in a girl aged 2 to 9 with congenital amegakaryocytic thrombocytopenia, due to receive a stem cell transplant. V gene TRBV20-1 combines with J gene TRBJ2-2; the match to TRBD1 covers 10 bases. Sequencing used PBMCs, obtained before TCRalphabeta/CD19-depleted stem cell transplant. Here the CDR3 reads CSARKLVRDRGLLNTGELFF. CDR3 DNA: TGCAGTGCTAGAAAGTTAGTCCGGGACAGGGGTTTATTGAACACCGGGGAGCTGTTTTTT.